One TCR beta chain is described in this entry. The CDR3 runs to 17 residues. Trimming removed 1 base from V and 5 bases from J; junction bases left unmatched: 5. Looked up from germline, CDR1 is LGHNA and CDR2 is YNFKEQ. This entry is derived from a study of T cells in Graves' hyperthyroidism and ophthalmopathy. RNA transcripts were the template for amplifying TCR beta CDR3 regions. The TCR CDR3 was amplified in a first-round RT-PCR using the HTBI primer set. TCRdb ran MiXCR on the multiplex PCR reads and lists one entry per CDR3 protein. This table has roughly 170,000 distinct CDR3 sequences, about a sixth appearing once. Patients counted as stable if ophthalmopathy did not develop within 18 months.

Sample: blood. This chain joins TRBV4-2 and TRBJ2-3; the match to TRBD2 covers 14 bases. This TCR derives from a woman between 50 and 59 years old with Graves' hyperthyroidism. Written as DNA, the CDR3 is TGTGCCAGCAGCCAAGCCGGGACTAGCGGGGGTAGAGATACGCAGTATTTT. Protein product: CASSQAGTSGGRDTQYF.